This entry describes one T cell receptor beta chain. Clones were sequenced by immunoSEQ multiplex PCR, and TCRdb holds only the in-frame ones, with some missing. The sample includes just over 75,000 clones, about 85% seen only once; the top ten take about 5.6%. The data stem from a study of blood T cell repertoires in COVID-19. Germline lookup yields CDR1 MNHEY and CDR2 SVGAGI. This CDR3 has 14 residues. With V trimmed by 2 bases and J by 5 bases, 3 bases remained unmatched. The chain uses TRBV6-5 and TRBJ1-2, with 9 bases identical to TRBD1. The material sequenced was peripheral blood. This sequence was found in a man in his 60s with active or convalescent COVID-19. CDR3 amino acids: CASSYAGQGYGYTF. CDR3 coding DNA: TGTGCCAGCAGTTACGCCGGACAGGGGTATGGCTACACCTTC.